This entry features one TCR beta chain sequence. The antigen it recognizes is unknown. Per-base quality was not reported, and no clone a single base away is much larger than it. These data originate in a study of blood T cell repertoires in COVID-19 (dated by TCRdb to the early 2020s). Broadly, across the study: Samples covering the acute and convalescent phases of COVID-19 were provided by collaborators in the United States, Italy and Spain. The prospective study material was composed of cDNA or gDNA derived from T cells, B-cell-depleted T cells, or PBMCs. Subjects who had been exposed to COVID-19, were actively infected with it, or had recovered from it provided the deeply sampled blood TCRbeta repertoires that made up the dataset. The repertoires were released in a freely available public database intended as a resource for research on the immune response to SARS-CoV-2. Samples were obtained from the ongoing ImmuneRACE study (first 160 participants) and from 1,000 to 1,500 subjects provided by 6 global collaborators. A de-identified subject ID, COVID-19 status, age in years and sex were almost always included in the sample metadata. Where HLA class I and class II types were available, the types were taken from metadata supplied by the sample provider, not from assay-based typing.

There are 12 amino acids in the CDR3, from cysteine to phenylalanine inclusive. CDR3 DNA only is kept here, 36 bases in frame from base 1. V gives up 6 bases and J gives up 9 bases, and the segment between their germline ends measures 14 bases. CDR1 and CDR2 (MNHEY, SVGAGI) derive from the germline V gene. The immunoSEQ Assay, a bias-controlled multiplex PCR, was used to amplify TCRbeta CDR3 regions from genomic DNA. The source study handled its data this way. The number of nucleated cells in each sample was estimated from the amplification of reference gene primers within the assay. To quantify the absolute abundance of each unique TCRbeta CDR3 rearrangement, sequence reads were collapsed and filtered. For each sample, productive Simpson clonality was calculated as the square root of Simpson's diversity index over productive rearrangements. In its TCRdb copy, this immuneACCESS table keeps in-frame sequences only and misses some clones. Where compared with another copy, unresolved V genes explain less than half of these, and the others have no known cause. The V and J calls and the clone size are those of that table, but D and trimming were determined from the DNA. A total of about 130,000 clones appear in this sample, 84% of them only once. The ten largest make up roughly an eighth of the sample.

Samples from volunteer blood donors who had recovered from COVID-19 were contributed by a second Seattle source. Each collaborating institution followed its own protocols to collect whole blood in K2EDTA tubes. For TCRbeta analysis, collaborators shipped samples as frozen whole blood, isolated PBMCs, or DNA extracted from either of those sample types. The paper as a whole reports these results and caveats: The quantity of clinical and demographic metadata differed by source and by participant and was supplied without curation.

Sequenced: peripheral blood. This clonotype was sampled from a young woman who had recovered from COVID-19. This chain is built from TRBV6-5 and TRBJ1-1, and possibly TRBD1, on 5 matching bases. In nucleotide form, the sequence is TGTGCCAGCAGGCCCCGGGGGGGGAAAGCTTTCTTT. Translated, this is CASRPRGGKAFF.